This paragraph reports one TCR beta chain. The data belong to a study of blood T cell repertoires in COVID-19. Study context: Sample material is recorded as cDNA or gDNA derived from T cells, B-cell-depleted T cells, or PBMCs.

Sequenced by immunoSEQ multiplex PCR; TCRdb stores in-frame clones only, minus some. Of around 280,000 clones in the sample, approximately 86% were seen once. The clonotype originates from a young woman who had recovered from COVID-19. The sample was peripheral blood.

The CDR3 coding sequence is TGTGCCAGCAGCTACGGGACAGGGCTGTCCTACGAGCAGTACTTC. Translation: CASSYGTGLSYEQYF. This chain joins TRBV7-8 and TRBJ2-7; TRBD1 agrees at 9 bases. Trimming removed 4 bases from V and 1 base from J; junction bases left unmatched: 5. This CDR3 is 15 amino acids long. Per germline, CDR1 SGHVS and CDR2 FQNEAQ.